This paragraph reports one T cell receptor (beta chain). No antigen is known for it. The data derive from a study of shared clonotypes between healthy human individuals. Study information: Used for every donor were three CD4 naive, three CD4 memory, two CD8 naive and one CD8 memory plate.

Study findings and constraints: Naive CD4 clonotypes were shared across a few donors at about 5.2%.

Clones were sequenced by immunoSEQ multiplex PCR, and TCRdb holds only the in-frame ones, with some missing. The table shows approximately 95,000 clones, with around two thirds occurring only once. This CDR3 is built from 18 residues. CDR1 and CDR2 (germline): SGHVS, FQNEAQ. The ends lost 4 bases at V and 2 bases at J; junction bases unmatched: 11. V and J are TRBV7-8 and TRBJ1-2; TRBD1 matches at 12 bases. Source material: memory CD8+ T cells sorted from blood. Subset here: CD45RO+ cells pooled with CCR7-negative TemRA cells. The TCR was taken from a young man in good health. CDR3 coding DNA: TGTGCCAGCAGCTCCTCAGGGACAGGGGGCGCTGACAACTATGGCTACACCTTC. Translation gives CASSSSGTGGADNYGYTF.